This T cell receptor beta chain derives from a study of blood T cell repertoires in COVID-19. The J segment lost 2 bases and the V segment lost 7 bases, leaving 7 bases of the junction unmatched. Germline V lookup: CDR1 SGHTA, CDR2 FQGNSA. There are 15 residues in the CDR3. The table came from immunoSEQ multiplex PCR; TCRdb's copy has only in-frame clones and leaves some out. The top ten hold roughly a tenth of the sample, which has 12,000 or so clones, approximately 77% seen once. The sequence derives from a man aged 60 to 75 with COVID-19, enrolled during active disease. The genes are TRBV7-2 and TRBJ2-1, with 8 bases identical to TRBD2. Source material: peripheral blood. The CDR3 bases are TGTGCCAGCACCCGGGGGGGGATGGCCTACAATGAGCAGTTCTTC. The encoded protein is CASTRGGMAYNEQFF.